A single sample is the source of the 29 T cell receptor beta chains below, sequenced in a study of blood T cell repertoires in COVID-19. Clones were sequenced by immunoSEQ multiplex PCR, and TCRdb holds only the in-frame ones, with some missing. This sample has under 300,000 clones, with about 86% found just once. Sequencing was performed on peripheral blood. The receptor set was obtained from an older man with acute or convalescent COVID-19.

V usage is TRBV10-3 and J usage is TRBJ2-2, with TRBD1 matching over 7 bases. Germline V gives CDR1 ENHRY, CDR2 SYGVKD. V shed 0 bases, J shed 1 base, and the junction held 2 bases outside the gene matches. The CDR3 contains 16 residues. CDR3 residues: CAISESRGQNTGELFF. The CDR3 DNA follows: TGTGCCATCAGTGAGTCAAGGGGGCAGAACACCGGGGAGCTGTTTTTT.

The rearrangement joins TRBV5-1 to TRBJ2-1; 7 nucleotides agree with TRBD2. Germline V gene sequence: CDR1 SGHRS, CDR2 YFSETQ. The CDR3 totals 13 residues. V gave up 0 bases and J gave up 8 bases; unmatched junction bases: 2. The CDR3 nucleotides are TGCGCCAGCAGCTTGGGGGAGGGCCATGAGCAGTTCTTC. This encodes CASSLGEGHEQFF.

V usage is TRBV5-4 and J usage is TRBJ1-1; 10 nucleotides match TRBD1. V lost 4 bases to trimming and J lost 0 bases; unmatched junction nucleotides: 3. The length of the CDR3 is 15 residues. Germline V gives CDR1 SGHNT, CDR2 YYREEE (reference sequence). As DNA, the CDR3 is TGTGCCAGCAGCGGGGGACAGGGGATGAACACTGAAGCTTTCTTT. Translation gives CASSGGQGMNTEAFF.

The V gene is TRBV5-8, the J gene TRBJ1-2; 7 bases are a match to TRBD1. Germline CDR1 is SGHTS and CDR2 is YDEGEE. The CDR3 runs 15 residues. V lost 4 bases and J lost 1; bases outside the gene matches: 7. The chain's CDR3 is CASSPPGQSNYGYTF. In DNA form, the CDR3 reads TGTGCCAGCAGCCCACCGGGACAGAGTAACTATGGCTACACCTTC.

The chain recombines TRBV29-1 with TRBJ2-1, with TRBD2 identical over 13 bases. The junction had 11 bases not matched to a gene; V was cut back by 6 bases and J by 0 bases. CDR3 size: 18 residues. Germline V lookup: CDR1 SQVTM, CDR2 ANQGSEA. CDR3 amino acids: CSVSRRLAGGPSYNEQFF. Written as DNA, the CDR3 is TGCAGCGTCTCCCGGCGACTAGCGGGGGGCCCCTCCTACAATGAGCAGTTCTTC.

This clone was counted a few times. This chain's CDR3 is CASAGLAGNQETQYF. The CDR3 DNA is TGTGCCAGCGCAGGACTAGCGGGAAATCAAGAGACCCAGTACTTC. This chain uses TRBV27 with TRBJ2-5; 12 nucleotides agree with TRBD2. The J segment lost 2 bases and the V segment lost 8 bases, leaving 6 bases of the junction unmatched. This CDR3 contains 15 residues. Germline loops: CDR1 MNHEY, CDR2 SMNVEV (reference sequence).

This clone was seen a single time. The rearrangement joins TRBV7-2 to TRBJ2-5; TRBD2 matches at 11 bases. V trimming: 1 base; J trimming: 5 bases; junction bases outside the gene matches: 12. The germline V gene has CDR1 SGHTA and CDR2 FQGNSA. The CDR3 spans 18 residues. CDR3 sequence (DNA): TGTGCCAGCAGCTTAGTCGGGGATAGCGGGGGGGCCATCGAGACCCAGTACTTC. Its translation is CASSLVGDSGGAIETQYF.

The chain uses TRBV19 and TRBJ1-2, with D possibly matching TRBD1 (6 bases). The CDR3 is 16 amino acids. The V end was cut by 0 bases, the J end by 3 bases, with 14 bases between. Germline V gives CDR1 LNHDA, CDR2 SQIVND (reference sequence). The CDR3 loop is CASSIDPTGNDYGYTF. The DNA of the CDR3 is TGTGCCAGTAGTATAGACCCCACAGGGAACGACTATGGCTACACCTTC.

V gene TRBV4-1 combines with J gene TRBJ1-2; a possible D gene is TRBD1 (5 bases). Germline V CDR1 and CDR2: MGHRA, YSYEKL. V lost 1 base and J 8 bases, leaving 14 bases between the germline ends. The CDR3 totals 14 residues. Here the CDR3 DNA reads TGCGCCAGCAGCCAAGTGGACGGGGGGTGGGGCTACACCTTC. This encodes CASSQVDGGWGYTF.

The chain couples TRBV19 to TRBJ2-3; a possible D gene is TRBD1 (5 bases). The CDR3 contains 14 residues. V lost 3 bases to trimming and J lost 4 bases, with 11 bases between them. In germline, CDR1 is LNHDA, CDR2 SQIVND (reference sequence). The CDR3 spells CASSIFWTSDTQYF. CDR3 in DNA: TGTGCCAGTAGTATCTTCTGGACATCAGATACGCAGTATTTT. Complete variable domain (other parts from reference TRBV19 and TRBJ2-3): DGGITQSPKYLFRKEGQNVTLSCEQNLNHDAMYWYRQDPGQGLRLIYYSQIVNDFQKGDIAEGYSVSREKKESFPLTVTSAQKNPTAFYLCASSIFWTSDTQYFGPGTRLTVL.

This rearrangement joins TRBV28 to TRBJ1-2; no definite D call. The CDR3 loop spans 12 amino acids. Germline assignment: CDR1 MDHEN and CDR2 SYDVKM. The germline V and J ends were trimmed by 2 bases and 7 bases, with 8 bases remaining between them. The CDR3 loop reads CASSLELPGYTF. The CDR3 DNA reads as TGTGCCAGCAGTTTAGAGTTGCCTGGCTACACCTTC.

The chain carries TRBV3-1 (or the pseudogene TRBV3-2) and TRBJ1-5, with 10 bases lining up with TRBD1. The CDR3 has 15 residues. CDR1 is LGHDT and CDR2 is YNNKEL in the germline V gene (reference sequence). J was trimmed by 4 bases and V by 5 bases; bases with no gene match: 5. This chain's CDR3 is CASSDRGQGNQPQHF. CDR3 coding DNA: TGTGCCAGCAGCGACAGGGGACAGGGGAATCAGCCCCAGCATTTT.

This clone was seen more than once but under ten times. This chain connects TRBV2 to TRBJ1-2; 8 nucleotides agree with TRBD1. The CDR3 length is 14 residues. Unmatched junction bases numbered 10, after V lost 6 bases and J lost 7 bases. Germline loops: CDR1 SNHLY, CDR2 FYNNEI. The CDR3 reads CASRVRTGYGGYTF. The CDR3 DNA follows: TGTGCCAGCAGGGTCAGGACAGGGTATGGTGGCTACACCTTC.

The chain couples TRBV5-4 to TRBJ2-7, with 8 bases fitting TRBD2. Germline CDR1 is SGHNT and CDR2 is YYREEE (reference sequence). This CDR3 spans 15 amino acids. V lost 3 bases and J lost 3; bases outside the gene matches: 8. Written as DNA, the CDR3 is TGTGCCAGCAGCTCGGGAGGGGGACAAAACTACGAGCAGTACTTC. As protein: CASSSGGGQNYEQYF.

V gene TRBV28 combines with J gene TRBJ2-4, with 10 bases that match TRBD1. After removal of 5 bases from V and 2 bases from J, the junction contained 3 bases not matched to a gene. In germline, CDR1 is MDHEN, CDR2 SYDVKM. This CDR3 is built from 15 residues. In DNA, the CDR3 is TGTGCCAGCAGTGGGGACAGGGGATCCAAAAACATTCAGTACTTC. The encoded protein is CASSGDRGSKNIQYF.

The CDR3 nucleotides read TGCAGCGTCGGGGGAGGGTACGAGCAGTACTTC. It encodes CSVGGGYEQYF. V is TRBV29-1 and J is TRBJ2-7, with 7 bases matching TRBD2. J gave up 4 bases and V 6 bases, and 3 bases lay outside the gene matches. Germline lookup yields CDR1 SQVTM and CDR2 ANQGSEA. The CDR3 is made up of 11 amino acids.

This chain joins TRBV19 and TRBJ1-6; D is possibly TRBD1 (6 bases). This CDR3 spans 17 amino acids. In germline, CDR1 is LNHDA, CDR2 SQIVND (reference sequence). V was shortened by 4 bases and J by 4 bases, with 17 bases between the two germline ends. In DNA form, the CDR3 reads TGTGCCAGTAGTACGGTCCCACAGGGTTTGTATAATTCACCCCTCCACTTT. It translates to CASSTVPQGLYNSPLHF. The entire variable domain, with the rest obtained from reference TRBV19 and TRBJ1-6, is as follows: DGGITQSPKYLFRKEGQNVTLSCEQNLNHDAMYWYRQDPGQGLRLIYYSQIVNDFQKGDIAEGYSVSREKKESFPLTVTSAQKNPTAFYLCASSTVPQGLYNSPLHFGNGTRLTVT.

The chain couples TRBV28 to TRBJ2-1, with TRBD2 matching over 16 bases. The CDR3 consists of 17 residues. V was pared by 6 bases and J by 2 bases, with 4 bases of the junction left unmatched. Germline V gene data show CDR1 as MDHEN and CDR2 as SYDVKM. The CDR3 coding sequence is TGTGCCAGCAGGGGACTAGCGGGGGGGGAAGCCTACAATGAGCAGTTCTTC. Translating gives CASRGLAGGEAYNEQFF.

The rearrangement uses TRBV7-9 and TRBJ1-1; the D gene is possibly TRBD1 (6 bases). The CDR3 totals 13 residues. The V end lost 1 base, the J end lost 8 bases, and 11 bases lay between the germline ends. The germline V gene encodes CDR1 SEHNR and CDR2 FQNEAQ (reference sequence). The CDR3 sequence is CASSLGWGQEAFF. CDR3 DNA sequence: TGTGCCAGCAGCTTAGGGTGGGGGCAGGAAGCTTTCTTT.

As concerns this clone: This sample also contains other DNA sequences that code for the same CDR3. The J gene is TRBJ2-5, the V gene TRBV5-1; a possible D gene is TRBD1 (6 bases). The germline CDR1 and CDR2 sequences are SGHRS and YFSETQ. This CDR3 comprises 14 residues. Trimming cost V 0 bases and J 1 base, with 7 bases left between them. DNA for the CDR3: TGCGCCAGCAGCTTGGGACAGGCCCAAGAGACCCAGTACTTC. Protein sequence: CASSLGQAQETQYF.

This clone was seen a handful of times. V is TRBV16 and J is TRBJ1-2, with TRBD1 identical over 7 bases. Looked up from germline, CDR1 is KGHSY and CDR2 is FQNENV. J was trimmed by 7 bases and V by 1 base; bases with no gene match: 6. This CDR3 is built from 14 residues. CDR3 bases: TGTGCCAGCAGCCAATTCAAGGGGGCACTTGGCTACACCTTC. Translating gives CASSQFKGALGYTF.

The chain is built from TRBV5-1 and TRBJ2-1; D is perhaps TRBD2 (5 bases). CDR1 SGHRS and CDR2 YFSETQ come from the germline V gene. V lost 3 bases and J lost 1, with 11 bases in between. The CDR3 is 15 residues long. The CDR3 protein is CASSYEGRSYNEQFF. The DNA of the CDR3 is TGCGCCAGCAGCTACGAGGGCAGATCCTACAATGAGCAGTTCTTC.

This rearrangement joins TRBV7-8 to TRBJ2-1, with TRBD2 matching over 7 bases. J gave up 0 bases and V 5 bases, and 10 bases lay outside the gene matches. Germline CDR1 reads SGHVS; CDR2 reads FQNEAQ. This CDR3 has 17 amino acids. In nucleotides, the CDR3 is TGTGCCAGCAGCACCAGCGGGAAACGAAGCTCCTACAATGAGCAGTTCTTC. Amino acids: CASSTSGKRSSYNEQFF.

The chain is built from TRBV5-1 and TRBJ1-1; 10 nucleotides agree with TRBD1. V dropped 4 bases and J dropped 10; count of bases not matched to a gene: 7. The CDR3 is 13 amino acids. CDR1 is SGHRS, CDR2 YFSETQ, per germline. The CDR3: CASSVRQGAGAFF. The CDR3 nucleotides read TGCGCCAGCAGCGTACGACAGGGGGCAGGAGCTTTCTTT.

This rearrangement joins TRBV7-2 to TRBJ2-3, with TRBD1 as a possible D gene (8 bases). Germline V gives CDR1 SGHTA, CDR2 FQGNSA. The germline V and J ends were trimmed by 2 bases and 4 bases, with 13 bases remaining between them. This CDR3 has 15 amino acids. CDR3 sequence: CASSLRTGRADTQYF. The CDR3 DNA reads as TGTGCCAGCAGCTTAAGGACAGGGAGGGCAGATACGCAGTATTTT.

This clone was detected many times. This chain joins TRBV18 and TRBJ2-6, with 9 positions matching TRBD1. Losses at the gene ends were 2 bases for V and 3 bases for J; bases not matched to a gene: 5. The CDR3 is made up of 17 amino acids. Per germline, CDR1 KGHSH and CDR2 LQKENI. The CDR3: CASSPGTGTVGANVLTF. The CDR3 DNA sequence: TGTGCCAGCTCACCAGGGACAGGGACTGTTGGGGCCAACGTCCTGACTTTC.

This clone was counted a single time. J is TRBJ2-2 and V is TRBV7-3, with TRBD1 matching over 7 bases. The V gene's germline CDR1 is SGHTA and CDR2 FQGTGA. The CDR3 is 15 residues long. The V gene end was trimmed by 3 bases and the J gene end by 6 bases; junction bases not matched to a gene: 7. DNA for the CDR3: TGTGCCAGCAGCTTGACAGGGACGGACGCCGGGGAGCTGTTTTTT. This encodes CASSLTGTDAGELFF. Filled out from reference TRBV7-3 and TRBJ2-2, the complete variable domain reads GAGVSQTPSNKVTEKGKYVELRCDPISGHTALYWYRQSLGQGPEFLIYFQGTGAADDSGLPNDRFFAVRPEGSVSTLKIQRTERGDSAVYLCASSLTGTDAGELFFGEGSRLTVL.

The V call is TRBV6-5, the J call TRBJ2-7; D possibly corresponds to TRBD2 (6 bases). Trimming took off 2 bases at V and 5 bases at J, with 19 bases between the two ends. Germline-derived CDR1 and CDR2 are MNHEY and SVGAGI. This CDR3 is built from 16 residues. In DNA, the CDR3 is TGTGCCAGCAGTTACGACCTTAGCGGACTTGGGAACGAGCAGTACTTC. As protein: CASSYDLSGLGNEQYF.

The V gene is TRBV27, the J gene TRBJ2-3, with D uncertain. V gave up 5 bases and J gave up 6 bases, with 15 bases separating them. In germline, CDR1 is MNHEY, CDR2 SMNVEV (reference sequence). The CDR3 loop spans 14 amino acids. CDR3 region: CASSPGFSWDTQYF. The CDR3 coding sequence is TGTGCCAGCAGTCCCGGGTTTAGTTGGGATACGCAGTATTTT.